Below, 10 T cell receptor beta chains from the same sample are listed, as sequenced in a study of T cells in Graves' hyperthyroidism and ophthalmopathy. It was RNA transcripts that yielded the amplified TCR beta CDR3 regions. HTBI primers were the set used in a first-round RT-PCR of the TCR CDR3. TCRdb called the multiplex PCR reads again in MiXCR, with one record for every CDR3 protein. The data show about 480,000 distinct CDR3 sequences, roughly an eighth seen once. The source material was blood. The receptors shown here come from a woman under 30 with Graves' hyperthyroidism.

This clonotype was counted a few times. The rearrangement links TRBV9 to TRBJ2-1; TRBD2 matches 10 bases. The CDR3 runs 17 residues. J gave up 5 bases and V 0 bases, and 8 bases lay outside the gene matches. Looked up from germline, CDR1 is SGDLS and CDR2 is YYNGEE. The CDR3 sequence is CASSVARGLAQNNEQFF. The CDR3 DNA reads TGTGCCAGCAGCGTAGCTAGGGGACTAGCGCAAAACAATGAGCAGTTCTTC.

In this sample, this clonotype turned up many times. The chain carries TRBV12-3 or TRBV12-4 and TRBJ2-3; TRBD1 aligns across 8 bases. The trim removed 8 bases at V and 4 bases at J, leaving 2 bases unmatched. CDR3 length: 12 residues. In DNA, the CDR3 is TGTGCCAGCGGACAGGGCTCAGATACGCAGTATTTT. Translated, it gives CASGQGSDTQYF.

This clonotype has more than one count but fewer than ten. The chain is built from TRBV19 and TRBJ2-5; D gene uncertain. V lost 8 bases and J 5 bases, leaving 15 bases between the germline ends. This CDR3 is built from 13 residues. Germline CDR1 and CDR2: LNHDA and SQIVND (reference sequence). CDR3 amino acids: CASDPGAGETQYF. Here the CDR3 DNA reads TGTGCCAGTGATCCGGGCGCTGGGGAGACCCAGTACTTC.

This clonotype was detected many times. The chain carries TRBV18 and TRBJ1-1; D is unresolved. The CDR3 covers 16 residues. In germline, CDR1 is KGHSH, CDR2 LQKENI. The germline V and J ends were trimmed by 6 bases and 0 bases, with 17 bases remaining between them. Written as DNA, the CDR3 is TGTGCCAGCTCGATAAGCGTGCATTTCATGAACACTGAAGCTTTCTTT. Translation gives CASSISVHFMNTEAFF.

The sample holds many counts of this clonotype. The chain is built from TRBV12-3 or TRBV12-4 and TRBJ1-4; TRBD1 matches at 9 bases. Trimming cost V 3 bases and J 8 bases; bases outside gene matches: 7. This CDR3 spans 15 amino acids. The CDR3 nucleotides are TGTGCCAGCAGTTTTTTACAGGGGGCAGGGGAAAAACTGTTTTTT. This encodes CASSFLQGAGEKLFF.

There are a few counts of this clonotype. An end of the junction differs from the germline gene, which may be a read error. The chain is built from TRBV2 and TRBJ2-5; D remains unclear. CDR3 length: 8 residues. Germline CDR1 SNHLY, CDR2 FYNNEI. For the CDR3, the DNA is TGTGCCAGCAGTGAAAGGAACTTC. Protein sequence: CASSERNF. Combining the CDR3 with reference TRBV2 and TRBJ2-5 gives the whole variable domain EPEVTQTPSHQVTQMGQEVILRCVPISNHLYFYWYRQILGQKVEFLVSFYNNEISEKSEIFDDQFSVERPDGSNFTLKIRSTKLEDSAMYFCASSERNFGPGTRLLVL.

Ten or more counts support this clonotype. This chain links TRBV20-1 with TRBJ2-5, with D possibly matching TRBD1 (6 bases). V was shortened by 4 bases and J by 7 bases, with 19 bases between the two germline ends. The length of the CDR3 is 14 residues. Germline CDR1 reads DFQATT; CDR2 reads SNEGSKA (reference sequence). CDR3 nucleotide sequence: TGCAGTGCTAATACCAAACAGGGCCGTGGGACCCAGTACTTC. It specifies CSANTKQGRGTQYF.

This clonotype was counted ten times or more. The V call is TRBV12-5, the J call TRBJ2-5; D might be TRBD2 (5 bases). Germline lookup yields CDR1 LGHNT and CDR2 FRNRAP. V was cut by 3 bases and J by 2 bases, with 13 bases left in between. The CDR3 is made up of 15 amino acids. CDR3 in amino acids: CASGLGRGPQETQYF. The CDR3 region has the DNA TGTGCTAGTGGTTTAGGAAGAGGGCCACAAGAGACCCAGTACTTC.

This clonotype was found many times. The chain links TRBV11-3 to TRBJ2-1; D not certain. Germline V gene lookup returns CDR1 SGHNT and CDR2 YENEEA. The CDR3 consists of 14 residues. V was clipped by 2 bases and J by 9 bases, with 14 bases between them. Here the CDR3 DNA reads TGTGCCAGCAGCTTATTCGGGTATAGCTTTGAGCAGTTCTTC. Protein: CASSLFGYSFEQFF.

The table lists this clonotype with many counts. The CDR3 here is CASSRTPKAAFF. The CDR3 DNA is TGTGCCAGCAGCCGAACACCTAAGGCAGCTTTCTTT. The rearrangement joins TRBV12-3 or TRBV12-4 to TRBJ1-1; no definite D call. Trimming shortened V by 6 bases and J by 10 bases, and 15 bases separated the two germline ends. CDR3 length: 12 residues.